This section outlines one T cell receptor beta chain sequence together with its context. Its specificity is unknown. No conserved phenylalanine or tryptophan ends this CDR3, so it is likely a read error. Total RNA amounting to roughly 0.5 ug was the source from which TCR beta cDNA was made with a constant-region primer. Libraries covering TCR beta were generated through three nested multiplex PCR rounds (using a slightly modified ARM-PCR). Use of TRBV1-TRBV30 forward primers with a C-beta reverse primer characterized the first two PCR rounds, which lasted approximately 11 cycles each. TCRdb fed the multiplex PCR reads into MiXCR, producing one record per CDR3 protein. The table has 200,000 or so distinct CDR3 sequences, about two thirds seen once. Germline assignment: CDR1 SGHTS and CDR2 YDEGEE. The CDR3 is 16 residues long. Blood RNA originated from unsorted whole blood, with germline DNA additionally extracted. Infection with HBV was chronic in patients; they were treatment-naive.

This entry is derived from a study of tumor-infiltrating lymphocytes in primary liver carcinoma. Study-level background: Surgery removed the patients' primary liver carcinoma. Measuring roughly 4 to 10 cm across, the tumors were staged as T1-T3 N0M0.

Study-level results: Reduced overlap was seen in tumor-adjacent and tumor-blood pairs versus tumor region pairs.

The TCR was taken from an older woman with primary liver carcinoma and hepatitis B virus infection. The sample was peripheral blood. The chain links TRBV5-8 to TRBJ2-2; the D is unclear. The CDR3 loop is CVSSLADVLHTGELFI. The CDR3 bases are TGTGTCAGCAGTTTGGCCGATGTCCTTCACACCGGGGAGCTGTTTATT.